Each of the 18 T cell receptor beta chains below was sequenced from the same sample in a study of CD8 T cells in Susac syndrome. Reverse transcription used about 0.45 to 1 ug RNA and random hexamers. Via MiXCR, TCRdb re-called the immunoSEQ multiplex PCR reads, giving one row per CDR3 protein. The data hold some 77,000 distinct CDR3 sequences, with 93% observed a single time. The source material was CD4+ T cells from PBMCs. These receptors were taken from a human donor with Susac syndrome.

CDR3 amino acids: CASSPRTQTVVDTQYF. In DNA form, the CDR3 reads TGTGCCAGCAGCCCCCGGACGCAGACAGTTGTAGATACGCAGTATTTT. The chain recombines TRBV9 with TRBJ2-3; perhaps TRBD1 as D (5 bases). The CDR3 contains 16 residues. Germline CDR1 is SGDLS and CDR2 is YYNGEE. Trimming cost V 4 bases and J 5 bases, with 20 bases left between them.

This chain connects TRBV4-3 to TRBJ2-2, with TRBD1 identical over 8 bases. Germline-derived CDR1 and CDR2 are LGHNA and YSLEER. The junction had 9 bases not matched to a gene; V was cut back by 0 bases and J by 6 bases. This CDR3 is built from 17 residues. The CDR3 DNA reads TGCGCCAGCAGCCAAGATGGGACGACAGGGGCCCCCGGGGAGCTGTTTTTT. Translating gives CASSQDGTTGAPGELFF.

V is TRBV5-1 and J is TRBJ1-1, with D perhaps TRBD1 (6 bases). Germline-derived CDR1 and CDR2 are SGHRS and YFSETQ. The CDR3 covers 14 residues. The V end was cut by 4 bases, the J end by 6 bases, with 16 bases between. CDR3 sequence reads: CASSRGQWDAEAFF. Written as DNA, the CDR3 is TGCGCCAGCAGCCGGGGACAATGGGACGCTGAAGCTTTCTTT. Together with reference TRBV5-1 and TRBJ1-1, the CDR3 gives the full variable domain: KAGVTQTPRYLIKTRGQQVTLSCSPISGHRSVSWYQQTPGQGLQFLFEYFSETQRNKGNFPGRFSGRQFSNSRSEMNVSTLELGDSALYLCASSRGQWDAEAFFGQGTRLTVV.

This chain joins TRBV5-1 and TRBJ2-5; D is perhaps TRBD2 (6 bases). With 2 bases removed from V and 2 bases from J, the gap between germline ends came to 10 bases. Germline-derived CDR1 and CDR2 are SGHRS and YFSETQ. The CDR3 contains 14 residues. DNA for the CDR3: TGCGCCAGCAGCTTTGGGAGCGGGCAAGAGACCCAGTACTTC. Encoded protein: CASSFGSGQETQYF.

The genes are TRBV21-1 and TRBJ2-4. TRBV21-1 is a pseudogene locus. The CDR3 extends over 14 amino acids. CDR3 sequence (DNA): TGTGCCAGCAGCAATGGCGGAGCCAAAAACATTCAGTACTTC. Its translation: CASSNGGAKNIQYF.

This clonotype was recorded once. This chain joins TRBV12-3 or TRBV12-4 and TRBJ2-4, with D perhaps TRBD1 (5 bases). The CDR3 is made up of 13 amino acids. The V and J ends lost 3 bases and 3 bases respectively, with 6 bases between them. Here the CDR3 reads CASSFDSKNIQYF. In DNA form, the CDR3 reads TGTGCCAGCAGTTTTGACAGCAAAAACATTCAGTACTTC.

The J gene is TRBJ1-4, the V gene TRBV7-9, with D perhaps TRBD1 (5 bases). The germline gives CDR1 SEHNR, CDR2 FQNEAQ (reference sequence). Between the trimmed V and J ends, which lost 10 bases and 3 bases, there was a span of 15 bases. This CDR3 is 14 amino acids long. The CDR3 protein is CATREVVANEKLFF. The CDR3 DNA is TGTGCCACCAGGGAGGTTGTGGCTAATGAAAAACTGTTTTTT. The complete variable domain, with remaining parts taken from reference TRBV7-9 and TRBJ1-4, reads DTGVSQNPRHKITKRGQNVTFRCDPISEHNRLYWYRQTLGQGPEFLTYFQNEAQLEKSRLLSDRFSAERPKGSFSTLEIQRTEQGDSAMYLCATREVVANEKLFFGSGTQLSVL.

The V gene is TRBV24-1, the J gene TRBJ2-2; D is possibly TRBD2 (6 bases). Trimming pared 6 bases from V and 5 bases from J, leaving 15 bases between. The length of the CDR3 is 15 residues. CDR1 is KGHDR and CDR2 is SFDVKD in the germline V gene. CDR3 DNA sequence: TGTGCCACCAGTCTCGGTCTCCGGGGGACCGGGGAGCTGTTTTTT. Encoded protein: CATSLGLRGTGELFF.

This chain connects TRBV11-2 to TRBJ2-5, with D unclear. Germline V gives CDR1 SGHAT, CDR2 FQNNGV. Trimming stripped 6 bases from V and 3 bases from J, with 14 bases between. The CDR3 is made up of 14 amino acids. CDR3 protein: CASSFNVQKETQYF. The CDR3 DNA sequence: TGTGCCAGCAGTTTTAATGTGCAGAAAGAGACCCAGTACTTC. The full variable domain, in which reference TRBV11-2 and TRBJ2-5 provide the parts outside the CDR3, is EAGVAQSPRYKIIEKRQSVAFWCNPISGHATLYWYQQILGQGPKLLIQFQNNGVVDDSQLPKDRFSAERLKGVDSTLKIQPAKLEDSAVYLCASSFNVQKETQYFGPGTRLLVL.

The V gene is TRBV2, the J gene TRBJ2-5; 12 bases are a match to TRBD2. The germline V gene encodes CDR1 SNHLY and CDR2 FYNNEI. With 8 bases clipped from V and 4 bases from J, the junction kept 8 bases outside the gene matches. The CDR3 totals 15 residues. The CDR3 region is CASSLLAGGPETQYF. The CDR3 DNA follows: TGTGCCAGCTCCCTCCTAGCGGGGGGGCCAGAGACCCAGTACTTC.

This clonotype was recorded once. The rearrangement joins TRBV5-4 to TRBJ2-1, with 7 bases that match TRBD2. The CDR3 loop spans 15 amino acids. V trimming: 4 bases; J trimming: 7 bases; junction bases outside the gene matches: 11. CDR1 SGHNT and CDR2 YYREEE come from the germline V gene (reference sequence). The CDR3: CASSPRGVVVNEQFF. CDR3 in DNA: TGTGCCAGCAGCCCCCGGGGGGTAGTAGTAAATGAGCAGTTCTTC.

This sequence joins TRBV14 and TRBJ2-5; D is ambiguous. The germline V gene has CDR1 SGHDN and CDR2 FVKESK. The ends were cut back, 3 bases at V and 5 bases at J, with 13 bases in the middle. The CDR3 is made up of 14 amino acids. The CDR3 bases are TGTGCCAGCAGCCACCACGGTGGTCCTGAGACCCAGTACTTC. This encodes CASSHHGGPETQYF.

The CDR3: CASSWYSYEQYF. The DNA of the CDR3 is TGTGCCAGCAGCTGGTACTCCTACGAGCAGTACTTC. This chain connects TRBV7-9 to TRBJ2-7; D is undetermined. The length of the CDR3 is 12 residues. Germline V gene lookup returns CDR1 SEHNR and CDR2 FQNEAQ (reference sequence). Trimming took 4 bases from V and 0 from J, leaving 4 bases between them.

The chain couples TRBV24-1 to TRBJ2-3; tentatively, D is TRBD1 or TRBD2 (6 bases each). This CDR3 region has 17 residues. V dropped 10 bases and J dropped 0 bases, with 22 bases sitting between them. Germline V gene sequence: CDR1 KGHDR, CDR2 SFDVKD. In DNA, the CDR3 is TGTGCCACAGATGCTGGAGGGGGAACATGGAGCACAGATACGCAGTATTTT. As protein: CATDAGGGTWSTDTQYF.

The J gene is TRBJ2-6, the V gene TRBV6-5, with D maybe TRBD1 (5 bases). Germline CDR1 is MNHEY and CDR2 is SVGAGI. The CDR3 contains 14 residues. The V gene lost 7 bases and the J gene lost 2 bases, with 9 bases spanning the gap. CDR3 loop: CASTLRAGANVLTF. Here the CDR3 DNA reads TGTGCCAGCACCCTCAGGGCTGGGGCCAACGTCCTGACTTTC.

The rearrangement joins TRBV7-9 to TRBJ1-6; no clear D gene. V lost 3 bases and J lost 12, with 9 bases in between. CDR1 and CDR2 (germline): SEHNR, FQNEAQ (reference sequence). The CDR3 has 12 amino acids. The CDR3 region has the DNA TGTGCCAGCAGCTTCGAACTCGGACCCCTCCACTTT. Translation gives CASSFELGPLHF.

The J gene is TRBJ2-1, the V gene TRBV5-1; D is possibly TRBD1 or TRBD2 (6 bases each). The CDR3 loop spans 14 amino acids. V dropped 4 bases and J dropped 1 base, with 9 bases sitting between them. Germline lookup yields CDR1 SGHRS and CDR2 YFSETQ. CDR3 sequence: CASSTGTSYNEQFF. CDR3 nucleotide sequence: TGCGCCAGCAGCACAGGGACTTCCTACAATGAGCAGTTCTTC.

J is TRBJ2-7 and V is TRBV6-2 or TRBV6-3, with 10 nucleotides matching TRBD1. In germline, CDR1 is MNHEY, CDR2 SVGEGT. V dropped 6 bases and J dropped 4; count of bases not matched to a gene: 6. This CDR3 has 14 residues. The CDR3 here is CASRATGGEYEQYF. CDR3 DNA sequence: TGTGCCAGCAGAGCGACAGGGGGCGAATACGAGCAGTACTTC.